This T cell receptor beta chain was recovered during a study of technical replicates of blood from four donors. Only in-frame clones appear in the TCRdb table, and some are missing; sequencing was by immunoSEQ multiplex PCR. The table shows some 56,000 clones, with about 96% occurring only once. The CDR3 spans 13 residues. The germline V and J ends were trimmed by 3 bases and 0 bases, with 5 bases remaining between them. CDR1 and CDR2 from the germline V gene are MGHDK and SYGVNS. The sample taken for sequencing was PBMCs. The clonotype comes from a human donor in good health. Some clones in this sample may be carry-over from other donors' samples. The chain joins TRBV25-1 to TRBJ1-2; D unclear. The CDR3, as DNA: TGTGCCAGCAGTGATACGGCTAACTATGGCTACACCTTC. This encodes CASSDTANYGYTF.